The present entry profiles one T cell receptor beta chain with its context. The data originate from a study of blood T cell repertoires in COVID-19. Study overall: Samples of COVID-19 (acute and convalescent) were obtained from the United States, Italy and Spain.

There are 13 residues in the CDR3. Unmatched junction bases numbered 7, after V lost 8 bases and J lost 2 bases. Germline CDR1 SGHRS, CDR2 YFSETQ. The age range of participants was about 18 to 95 years, with residence in about 25 US areas. A COVID-19 case had been met by exposed participants during the 2 weeks before study entry. Study processing details: Estimation of nucleated cell counts was performed using reference gene primer amplification. The table came from immunoSEQ multiplex PCR; TCRdb's copy has only in-frame clones and leaves some out. V, J and clone size are those of that table, while D and trimming were read from the DNA. The sample shows approximately 220,000 clones, under 90% of them seen only once.

The sample taken for sequencing was PBMCs or T cells enriched from blood (not recorded which). The receptor comes from a woman aged 45-59 years who had been exposed to COVID-19. The genes are TRBV5-1 and TRBJ2-7, with 7 nucleotides matching TRBD2. CDR3 coding DNA: TGCGCCAGTACCGCTAGCGGTCCCTACGAGCAGTACTTC. As protein: CASTASGPYEQYF.